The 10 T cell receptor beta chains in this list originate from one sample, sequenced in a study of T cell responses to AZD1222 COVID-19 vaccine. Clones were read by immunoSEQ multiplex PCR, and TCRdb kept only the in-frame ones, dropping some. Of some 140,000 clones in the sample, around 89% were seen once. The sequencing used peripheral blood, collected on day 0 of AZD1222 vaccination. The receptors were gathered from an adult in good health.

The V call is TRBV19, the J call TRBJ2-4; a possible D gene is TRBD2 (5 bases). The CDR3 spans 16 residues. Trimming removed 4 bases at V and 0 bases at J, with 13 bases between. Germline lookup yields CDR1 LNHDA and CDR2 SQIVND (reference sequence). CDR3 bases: TGTGCCAGTAGTACCGGACTTAGACTAGCCAAAAACATTCAGTACTTC. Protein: CASSTGLRLAKNIQYF.

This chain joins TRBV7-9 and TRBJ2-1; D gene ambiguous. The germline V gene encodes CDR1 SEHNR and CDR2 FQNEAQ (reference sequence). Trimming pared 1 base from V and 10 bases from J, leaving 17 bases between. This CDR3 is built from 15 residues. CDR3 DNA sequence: TGTGCCAGCAGCTTAGATTGGACCCGAAGAATAGAGCAGTTCTTC. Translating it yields CASSLDWTRRIEQFF.

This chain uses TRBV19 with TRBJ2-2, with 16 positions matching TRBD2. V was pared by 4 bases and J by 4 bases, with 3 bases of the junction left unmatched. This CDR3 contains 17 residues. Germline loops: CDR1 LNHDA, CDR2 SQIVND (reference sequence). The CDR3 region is CASSTGTSGGGTGELFF. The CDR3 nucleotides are TGTGCCAGTAGTACCGGGACTAGCGGGGGGGGCACCGGGGAGCTGTTTTTT.

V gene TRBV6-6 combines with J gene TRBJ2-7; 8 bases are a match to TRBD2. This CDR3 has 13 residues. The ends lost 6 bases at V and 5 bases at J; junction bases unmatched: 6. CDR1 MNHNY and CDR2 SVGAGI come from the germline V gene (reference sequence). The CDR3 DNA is TGTGCCAGCAGCCGGACTAGCTTACACGAGCAGTACTTC. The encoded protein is CASSRTSLHEQYF.

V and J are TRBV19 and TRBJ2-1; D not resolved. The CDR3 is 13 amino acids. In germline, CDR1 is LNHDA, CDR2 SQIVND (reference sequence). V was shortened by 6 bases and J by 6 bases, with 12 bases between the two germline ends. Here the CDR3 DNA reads TGTGCCAGTAGGGCGGCCACACGCAATGAGCAGTTCTTC. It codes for CASRAATRNEQFF.

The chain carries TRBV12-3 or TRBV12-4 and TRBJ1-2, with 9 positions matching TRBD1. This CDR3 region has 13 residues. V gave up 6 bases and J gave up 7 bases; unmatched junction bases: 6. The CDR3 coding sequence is TGTGCCAGCAGCCCCGGGACAGGGAGTGGCTACACCTTC. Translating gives CASSPGTGSGYTF.

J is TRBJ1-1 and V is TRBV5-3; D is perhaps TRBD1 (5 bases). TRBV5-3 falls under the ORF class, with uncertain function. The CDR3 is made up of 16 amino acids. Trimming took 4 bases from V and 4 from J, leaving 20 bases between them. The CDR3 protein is CARSGTRARPSTEAFF. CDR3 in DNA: TGTGCCAGAAGCGGGACCCGGGCCCGCCCTAGCACTGAAGCTTTCTTT.

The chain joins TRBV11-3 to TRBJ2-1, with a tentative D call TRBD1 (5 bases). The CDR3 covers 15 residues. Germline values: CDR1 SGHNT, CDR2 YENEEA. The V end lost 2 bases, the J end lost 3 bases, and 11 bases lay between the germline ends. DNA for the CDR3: TGTGCCAGCAGCTTAAGTAGGGGTGGCTACAATGAGCAGTTCTTC. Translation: CASSLSRGGYNEQFF.

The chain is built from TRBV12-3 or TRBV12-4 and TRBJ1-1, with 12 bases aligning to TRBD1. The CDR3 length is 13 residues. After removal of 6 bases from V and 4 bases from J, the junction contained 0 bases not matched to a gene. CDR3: CASRGQGATEAFF. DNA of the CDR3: TGTGCCAGCAGGGGACAGGGGGCCACTGAAGCTTTCTTT.

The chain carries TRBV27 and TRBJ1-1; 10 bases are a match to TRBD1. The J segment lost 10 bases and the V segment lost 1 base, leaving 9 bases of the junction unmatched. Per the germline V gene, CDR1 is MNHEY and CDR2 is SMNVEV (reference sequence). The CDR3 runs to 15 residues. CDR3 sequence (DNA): TGTGCCAGCAGTTTATACCGGGACAGGGGTTTGGTAGCTTTCTTT. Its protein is CASSLYRDRGLVAFF.